Here is one T cell receptor (beta chain) with its context. Its antigen target is currently unknown. The sample holds no much larger clone one base away, and base qualities are not on file. These data are taken from a study (dated by TCRdb to about 2016). Trimming removed 0 bases from V and 4 bases from J, leaving 15 bases between the germline ends. Taken from the germline V gene, the CDR1 and CDR2 loops are KGHSH and LQKENI. Measured from the cysteine to the phenylalanine, the CDR3 is 16 residues long. Only the CDR3 portion is preserved as DNA: 48 bases, with reading frame beginning at the first base. Library creation used RT-PCR. The sequencing machine was an Illumina MiSeq. Through fastp at Q25 and MiXCR, TCRdb rebuilt clones from the public reads, retaining in-frame beta chains. Rows are unified per CDR3 protein, each entry keeping the most common DNA and genes. This sample holds about 700,000 distinct CDR3 sequences; about 14% were observed only once. Of the sample, 3.6% falls within the top ten clones.

Sequenced material: memory CD4+ T cells from blood. The rearranged chain carries TRBV18 and TRBJ1-2; the D gene remains uncertain. The sequence derives from a female donor in good health, serving as a healthy control. The CDR3 reads CASSPPFAGASYGYTF. The DNA sequence reads TGTGCCAGCTCACCACCGTTCGCGGGCGCGAGCTATGGCTACACCTTC.